Listed below are T cell receptor beta chains from one sample, sequenced in a study of response to subunit inactivated influenza vaccine. Via MiXCR, TCRdb re-called the RT-PCR reads, giving one row per CDR3 protein. There are 800,000 or so distinct CDR3 sequences in the sample; roughly 20% occur only once, and 10% lies in the top ten. Sequences were derived from PBMCs from blood, sampled about 5 days after vaccination. Receptor source: a man aged 45-65 years who received an inactivated influenza vaccine. The CDR3 runs from the conserved cysteine through the conserved F or W. D genes are given only for firm matches. Rows give clone size only sometimes, using once, few, many, or a class for an expanded clone.

TRBV12-3/TRBV12-4	few	TRBJ2-3	TRBD2	TGTGCCAGCAGTTTATCGCGACTAGCGGGAGATACGCAGTATTTT	CASSLSRLAGDTQYF
TRBV5-1	.	TRBJ2-1	TRBD1	TGCGCCAGCAGCTTGGCCGGGTCAGGGGGCTATAATGAGCAGTTCTTC	CASSLAGSGGYNEQFF
TRBV10-3	.	TRBJ2-3	.	TGTGCCATCAGTGCATGGGCAGATACGCAGTATTTT	CAISAWADTQYF
TRBV5-1	.	TRBJ2-1	TRBD1	TGCGCCAGCAGCTTGGGGGGCAGACAGGGTCCCAATGAGCAGTTCTTC	CASSLGGRQGPNEQFF
TRBV7-8	.	TRBJ2-3	TRBD2	TGTGCCAGCAGCTCACAAAGCGGGATGAGCACAGATACGCAGTATTTT	CASSSQSGMSTDTQYF
TRBV12-3/TRBV12-4	many	TRBJ2-2	.	TGTGCCAGCAGTTTAAGCGGCGCGAACACCGGGGAGCTGTTTTTT	CASSLSGANTGELFF
TRBV4-2	few	TRBJ2-1	.	TGTGCCAGCAGCCAAGGCTCTGGGGGAGTGAGAAATGAGCAGTTCTTC	CASSQGSGGVRNEQFF
TRBV28	.	TRBJ1-5	TRBD1	TGTGCCAGCTATCGACAGGGTGAGGGTCAGCCCCAGCATTTT	CASYRQGEGQPQHF
TRBV5-1	few	TRBJ1-1	TRBD1	TGCGCCAGCAGCTTGAGGACAGGGTTTAACACTGAAGCTTTCTTT	CASSLRTGFNTEAFF
TRBV12-3/TRBV12-4	many	TRBJ2-7	TRBD2	TGTGCCAGCAGTTTCCTAGCGGGGCCTACCTACGAGCAGTACTTC	CASSFLAGPTYEQYF